The clone carrying this T cell receptor (beta chain) was recorded at least ten times. RNA transcripts yielded amplified TCR beta CDR3 regions. Primed by the HTBI set, a first-round RT-PCR was run on the TCR CDR3. TCRdb reanalysed the multiplex PCR reads using MiXCR and keeps one entry per CDR3 protein. The sample has 500,000 or so distinct CDR3 sequences; over 15% are singletons. Patients affected by ophthalmopathy presented a Clinical Activity Score of at least 3, a NOSPECS grade of at least 4, and disease duration below 3 months. Clinical symptoms, serum thyroxine and TRAb, thyroid ultrasound and orbital computed tomography were used for the diagnoses. In germline, CDR1 is MNHEY, CDR2 SMNVEV (reference sequence). CDR3 size: 13 residues. The V gene lost 3 bases and the J gene lost 3 bases, with 8 bases spanning the gap. This record belongs to a study of T cells in Graves' hyperthyroidism and ophthalmopathy.

J is TRBJ1-2 and V is TRBV27; D gene uncertain. The sample taken for sequencing was blood. The TCR originated in a woman between 18 and 29 years old with Graves' ophthalmopathy. The CDR3 protein is CASSFGLHYGYTF. In DNA form, the CDR3 reads TGTGCCAGCAGTTTTGGCCTCCACTATGGCTACACCTTC.